This TCR beta chain comes out of a study of cytomegalovirus exposure and HLA in healthy donors. Whole-study results and caveats: Among TCR beta chains, those listed as cytomegalovirus-associated numbered 164. Subsequent analysis of the 100 to 150 validation repertoires found a tendency for first-cohort TCR clusters to co-occur.

There are 15 residues in the CDR3. Germline values: CDR1 MNHEY, CDR2 SVGAGI. The trim removed 5 bases at V and 2 bases at J, leaving 6 bases unmatched. The repertoire was sequenced with immunoSEQ multiplex PCR; TCRdb's copy has only in-frame clones and lacks some. The sample lists 140,000 or so clones, 90% to 95% seen once, with about 0.65% in the top ten. As to this clone: Its antigen is as yet unknown.

Sequencing was carried out using PBMCs. V and J are TRBV6-5 and TRBJ1-3; 7 bases are a match to TRBD1. This TCR came from a man aged 18 to 30 in good health and CMV-seronegative. CDR3 DNA sequence: TGTGCCAGCAGTACGACAGGGAGAACTGGAAACACCATATATTTT. Protein sequence: CASSTTGRTGNTIYF.